The rows below give T cell receptor beta chains drawn from one sample of a study of blood T cell repertoires in COVID-19. Sequencing used immunoSEQ multiplex PCR; TCRdb keeps in-frame clones, though not all of them. The top ten clones hold 5.5% to 7.5% of a sample with fewer than 80,000 clones, about 86% of them seen once. Sequenced input: peripheral blood. All receptors come from a man of 80 years or more with COVID-19, enrolled during active disease. Each CDR3 is given with its conserved first and last residue. Each record gives: J gene, clone size, CDR3 length, D gene, V gene, CDR3 protein, CDR3 DNA. A D gene is named only where the DNA matches it firmly. Where a row states a size, it is once, few, many or the class of an expanded clone; other rows omit it.

TRBJ2-4	NA	18	TRBD2	TRBV18	CASSRRGGAAGGGDIQYF	TGTGCCAGCTCACGACGAGGAGGAGCAGCGGGGGGCGGGGACATTCAGTACTTC
TRBJ1-4	NA	15	NA	TRBV5-1	CASSLTANGFEKLFF	TGCGCCAGCAGCTTGACAGCCAATGGGTTTGAAAAACTGTTTTTT
TRBJ1-2	NA	15	NA	TRBV19	CASTRSNRETYGYTF	TGTGCCAGTACCAGGTCGAACAGGGAGACCTATGGCTACACCTTC
TRBJ2-1	NA	16	TRBD1	TRBV5-1	CASSLGDRGPYNEQFF	TGCGCCAGCAGCTTGGGGGACAGGGGACCATACAATGAGCAGTTCTTC
TRBJ1-2	NA	14	NA	TRBV7-9	CASSHVPATAGYTF	TGTGCCAGCAGCCATGTGCCCGCCACTGCCGGCTACACCTTC
TRBJ1-2	few	15	NA	TRBV5-1	CASSLGRTFGDGYTF	TGCGCCAGCAGCTTGGGGAGGACCTTCGGGGATGGCTACACCTTC
TRBJ1-1	NA	14	NA	TRBV7-9	CASSLGNTNTEAFF	TGTGCCAGCAGCCTCGGGAATACGAACACTGAAGCTTTCTTT
TRBJ1-2	NA	15	NA	TRBV6-2/TRBV6-3	CASSYDSTGNYGYTF	TGTGCCAGCAGTTATGATTCCACGGGGAACTATGGCTACACCTTC
TRBJ2-2	NA	18	TRBD2	TRBV5-1	CASSLPGLAGGAAGELFF	TGCGCCAGCAGCTTGCCGGGACTAGCGGGGGGGGCCGCCGGGGAGCTGTTTTTT
TRBJ1-4	NA	17	NA	TRBV28	CASSLSLGAAYTSELFF	TGTGCCAGCAGTTTATCCCTAGGGGCAGCTTATACTTCGGAACTGTTTTTT
TRBJ1-2	NA	13	NA	TRBV14	CASSQEGQYGYTF	TGTGCCAGCAGCCAAGAGGGGCAGTATGGCTACACCTTC
TRBJ2-2	NA	18	NA	TRBV5-1	CASIPLDSRSVNTGELFF	TGCGCCAGCATACCACTGGACAGCCGTAGCGTGAACACCGGGGAGCTGTTTTTT
TRBJ1-2	once	14	NA	TRBV7-9	CASSPSRGNYGYTF	TGTGCCAGCAGCCCCTCCAGGGGTAACTATGGCTACACCTTC
TRBJ1-1	NA	14	TRBD1	TRBV19	CASILGQGYTEAFF	TGTGCCAGTATTCTGGGACAGGGCTACACTGAAGCTTTCTTT
TRBJ1-3	medium-sized	15	NA	TRBV20-1	CSASGMGASGNTIYF	TGCAGTGCTAGTGGAATGGGGGCCTCTGGAAACACCATATATTTT
TRBJ2-7	NA	14	TRBD1	TRBV19	CASSLRQGPYEQYF	TGTGCCAGTAGCCTCCGACAGGGGCCCTACGAGCAGTACTTC
TRBJ1-6	NA	14	NA	TRBV11-2	CASSSSGGHSPLHF	TGTGCCAGCAGCAGTAGTGGGGGCCACTCACCCCTCCACTTT
TRBJ2-3	NA	15	NA	TRBV7-9	CASSGFLASTDTQYF	TGTGCCAGCTCCGGGTTTCTTGCTAGCACAGATACGCAGTATTTT
TRBJ2-6	NA	20	TRBD1	TRBV7-3	CANSPYRQGHKGSGANVLTF	TGTGCCAACAGCCCCTACAGACAGGGGCACAAAGGCTCTGGGGCCAACGTCCTGACTTTC
TRBJ2-2	NA	16	NA	TRBV5-1	CASSLGGGRNTGELFF	TGCGCCAGCAGCTTGGGGGGAGGAAGGAACACCGGGGAGCTGTTTTTT
TRBJ2-1	NA	13	NA	TRBV6-5	CAATYSSYNEQFF	TGTGCGGCTACTTACAGCTCCTACAATGAGCAGTTCTTC
TRBJ1-1	NA	14	NA	TRBV18	CASADQGADTEAFF	TGTGCCAGCGCAGACCAGGGCGCGGACACTGAAGCTTTCTTT
TRBJ2-1	NA	15	TRBD2	TRBV7-3	CASSLVGLGMEEQFF	TGTGCCAGCAGCTTAGTGGGACTAGGGATGGAGGAGCAGTTCTTC
TRBJ2-2	NA	13	NA	TRBV9	CASTVGDTGELFF	TGTGCCAGCACGGTCGGAGACACCGGGGAGCTGTTTTTT
TRBJ1-5	NA	16	NA	TRBV12-5	CASGLAHRGGNQPQHF	TGTGCTAGTGGTTTGGCCCACCGAGGAGGCAATCAGCCCCAGCATTTT
TRBJ1-2	NA	14	TRBD1	TRBV5-4	CASSRLTGDYGYTF	TGTGCCAGCAGCCGGCTGACAGGGGACTATGGCTACACCTTC
TRBJ2-1	NA	13	NA	TRBV7-3	CASSLQSGIEQFF	TGTGCCAGCAGCTTACAGTCGGGTATTGAGCAGTTCTTC
TRBJ1-2	NA	14	NA	TRBV19	CASSLRQNNYGYTF	TGTGCCAGTAGTCTCCGACAGAATAACTATGGCTACACCTTC
TRBJ1-3	NA	16	NA	TRBV18	CASSTQQPNSGNTIYF	TGTGCCAGCTCAACTCAACAGCCTAACTCTGGAAACACCATATATTTT
TRBJ1-1	once	16	TRBD1	TRBV10-3	CAISESTGPGGTEAFF	TGTGCCATCAGTGAGTCGACAGGGCCTGGTGGCACTGAAGCTTTCTTT
TRBJ1-5	NA	15	TRBD1	TRBV28	CASSPQDRGWQPQHF	TGTGCCAGCAGTCCCCAGGACAGGGGGTGGCAGCCCCAGCATTTT
TRBJ2-3	NA	14	TRBD2	TRBV2	CASSARTSTDTQYF	TGTGCCAGCAGTGCCCGGACTAGTACAGATACGCAGTATTTT
TRBJ2-2	NA	15	NA	TRBV6-2/TRBV6-3	CASSYLIRGAGELFF	TGTGCCAGCAGTTACCTTATCCGGGGTGCAGGGGAGCTGTTTTTT
TRBJ1-4	NA	15	NA	TRBV6-5	CASSYVGGGSEKLFF	TGTGCCAGCAGTTACGTCGGGGGGGGGAGTGAAAAACTGTTTTTT
TRBJ2-4	NA	15	TRBD2	TRBV7-2	CASSSYLAGGSIQYF	TGTGCCAGCAGCTCATACTTAGCGGGGGGCAGCATTCAGTACTTC
TRBJ1-5	NA	13	NA	TRBV6-5	CASSWGGNQPQHF	TGTGCCAGCAGTTGGGGGGGGAACCAGCCCCAGCATTTT
TRBJ2-5	NA	15	TRBD2	TRBV9	CASSLAGGRGETQYF	TGTGCCAGCAGTTTAGCGGGGGGAAGGGGGGAGACCCAGTACTTC
TRBJ2-3	NA	17	TRBD2	TRBV5-1	CASSPGLAGGLTDTQYF	TGCGCCAGCAGCCCGGGACTAGCGGGGGGCCTCACAGATACGCAGTATTTT
TRBJ1-1	NA	14	NA	TRBV7-2	CASSGRSGNTEAFF	TGTGCCAGCAGCGGGCGCTCAGGGAACACTGAAGCTTTCTTT
TRBJ2-7	NA	14	NA	TRBV6-1	CASSDPWTADEQYF	TGTGCCAGCAGTGACCCCTGGACAGCGGACGAGCAGTACTTC
TRBJ2-5	once	14	TRBD1	TRBV29-1	CSVAGTETQETQYF	TGCAGCGTTGCCGGGACAGAGACCCAAGAGACCCAGTACTTC
TRBJ1-2	NA	14	TRBD1	TRBV4-3	CASSPRGLAYGYTF	TGCGCCAGCAGCCCGAGGGGGCTGGCCTATGGCTACACCTTC
TRBJ1-5	NA	16	NA	TRBV28	CASSPSPGIRNQPQHF	TGTGCCAGCAGTCCATCACCAGGGATAAGAAATCAGCCCCAGCATTTT
TRBJ1-1	NA	14	TRBD1	TRBV5-1	CASSRVTGDTEAFF	TGCGCCAGCAGCAGGGTCACAGGGGACACTGAAGCTTTCTTT
TRBJ2-1	NA	15	TRBD1	TRBV7-3	CASSRWGQGHNEQFF	TGTGCCAGCAGCCGATGGGGACAGGGCCACAATGAGCAGTTCTTC
TRBJ2-7	NA	14	NA	TRBV11-2	CASSFIRDSCEQYF	TGTGCCAGCAGCTTTATCAGGGATTCCTGCGAGCAGTACTTC
TRBJ2-2	NA	12	NA	TRBV5-4	CASSLFSGELFF	TGTGCCAGCAGCTTGTTTAGCGGGGAGCTGTTTTTT
TRBJ2-7	once	13	NA	TRBV28	CASSFRSRGEQYF	TGTGCCAGCAGTTTTAGGTCTCGGGGCGAGCAGTACTTC
TRBJ2-3	NA	17	TRBD2	TRBV5-1	CASSFELAGGPWDTQYF	TGCGCCAGCAGCTTCGAACTAGCGGGGGGGCCATGGGATACGCAGTATTTT